Detailed here is one T cell receptor beta chain. Its antigen is as yet unknown. The data belong to a study of cytomegalovirus exposure and HLA in healthy donors. Trimming shortened V by 7 bases and J by 5 bases, and 23 bases separated the two germline ends. Germline V CDR1 and CDR2: SNHLY, FYNNEI. This CDR3 spans 17 amino acids. The table came from immunoSEQ multiplex PCR; TCRdb's copy has only in-frame clones and leaves some out. The sample shows some 180,000 clones, around nine tenths of them seen only once. Study observations and caveats: With high specificity and sensitivity, the classifier reportedly diagnosed cytomegalovirus status.

The TCR originated in a man between 25 and 39 years old in good health and CMV-seropositive. This sequence joins TRBV2 and TRBJ2-2; D uncertain. Sequenced input: PBMCs. The CDR3 nucleotides read TGTGCCAGCAAAGGTGTGGCAGAGGCAGTAACGACCGGGGAGCTGTTTTTT. It translates to CASKGVAEAVTTGELFF.